This is a list of T cell receptor beta chains from one sample in a study of human T cells and chemical hapten exposure. TCRdb itself ran the RACE reads through MiXCR, one entry per CDR3 protein. The table includes about 52,000 distinct CDR3 sequences, about 10% detected once. The source was whole blood, collected in connection with sensitization to the hapten diphenylcyclopropenone (DPC). All receptors derive from a woman aged 40-49 years with alopecia areata. Some clones in this sample may be carry-over from other donors' samples. Both conserved end residues are part of each CDR3. Each record gives: D gene, V gene, J gene, clone size, CDR3 DNA, CDR3 protein. The D gene is left open where the match is weak. Part of the rows lack a size; the others show once, few, many or a class for expanded clones.

d_gene: TRBD1
v_gene: TRBV6-2/TRBV6-3
j_gene: TRBJ2-7
abundance: NA
CDR3nt: TGTGCCAGCAGTTACGATGTCACCGGGACAGCCTCCTACGAGCAGTACTTC
CDR3aa: CASSYDVTGTASYEQYF

d_gene: NA
v_gene: TRBV6-5
j_gene: TRBJ1-1
abundance: few
CDR3nt: TGTGCCAGCAGTTACCGCATGAACACTGAAGCTTTCTTT
CDR3aa: CASSYRMNTEAFF

d_gene: NA
v_gene: TRBV10-3
j_gene: TRBJ1-2
abundance: many
CDR3nt: TGTGCCATCAGTGACGGGGACCACGACTATGGCTACACCTTC
CDR3aa: CAISDGDHDYGYTF

d_gene: TRBD1
v_gene: TRBV12-3/TRBV12-4
j_gene: TRBJ2-7
abundance: NA
CDR3nt: TGTGCCAGCAGTTTCTGGGACAGGGGGCCCGAGCAGTACTTC
CDR3aa: CASSFWDRGPEQYF

d_gene: TRBD1
v_gene: TRBV2
j_gene: TRBJ1-5
abundance: NA
CDR3nt: TGTGCCAGCACGGGACAGGGTCGCAATCAGCCCCAGCATTTT
CDR3aa: CASTGQGRNQPQHF

d_gene: TRBD1
v_gene: TRBV7-9
j_gene: TRBJ1-5
abundance: many
CDR3nt: TGTGCCAGCAGCCGAGGGGACAGCTACAATCAGCCCCAGCATTTT
CDR3aa: CASSRGDSYNQPQHF

d_gene: NA
v_gene: TRBV5-1
j_gene: TRBJ1-1
abundance: few
CDR3nt: TGCGCCAGCAGCTTCCAGGGAAGTGGCACTGAAGCTTTCTTT
CDR3aa: CASSFQGSGTEAFF

d_gene: TRBD2
v_gene: TRBV4-3
j_gene: TRBJ2-7
abundance: NA
CDR3nt: TGCGCCAGCAGCCCGGGACTAGCGGGACTCTACGAGCAGTACTTC
CDR3aa: CASSPGLAGLYEQYF

d_gene: TRBD2
v_gene: TRBV6-1
j_gene: TRBJ2-3
abundance: many
CDR3nt: TGTGCCATCCCGAGCGGGGCGGTCACAGATACGCAGTATTTT
CDR3aa: CAIPSGAVTDTQYF

d_gene: NA
v_gene: TRBV19
j_gene: TRBJ1-5
abundance: few
CDR3nt: TGTGCCAGTACTCACGGGGGCTTAGGTCAGGCCCAGCATTTT
CDR3aa: CASTHGGLGQAQHF

d_gene: TRBD2
v_gene: TRBV9
j_gene: TRBJ2-7
abundance: NA
CDR3nt: TGTGCCAGCACCTCAAGCGGGGGGCTACAATCTGAGCAGTACTTC
CDR3aa: CASTSSGGLQSEQYF

d_gene: NA
v_gene: TRBV6-2/TRBV6-3
j_gene: TRBJ1-5
abundance: few
CDR3nt: TGTGCCAGCAGTTACTCGGCCCAGGCAGGGCAGCCCCAGCATTTT
CDR3aa: CASSYSAQAGQPQHF

d_gene: NA
v_gene: TRBV7-2
j_gene: TRBJ2-7
abundance: few
CDR3nt: TGTGCCAGCAGCTTAGGGGCAGTAGCCTACGAGCAGTACTTC
CDR3aa: CASSLGAVAYEQYF

d_gene: NA
v_gene: TRBV20-1
j_gene: TRBJ2-7
abundance: few
CDR3nt: TGCAGTGCTCGCCCATTAGGGGAAAGGGGCTCCTACGAGCAGTACTTC
CDR3aa: CSARPLGERGSYEQYF

d_gene: NA
v_gene: TRBV6-5
j_gene: TRBJ2-6
abundance: many
CDR3nt: TGTGCCAGCAGTTACAGGGGGACTGGGGCCAACGTCCTGACTTTC
CDR3aa: CASSYRGTGANVLTF

d_gene: TRBD1
v_gene: TRBV12-3/TRBV12-4
j_gene: TRBJ2-1
abundance: many
CDR3nt: TGTGCCAGCAGTAGCAGTGGACAGGGCTCCTACAATGAGCAGTTCTTC
CDR3aa: CASSSSGQGSYNEQFF

d_gene: TRBD2
v_gene: TRBV3-1
j_gene: TRBJ2-3
abundance: many
CDR3nt: TGTGCCAGCAGCCAAGATCTGAAGTTCGGGACTAGCGGCACAGATACGCAGTATTTT
CDR3aa: CASSQDLKFGTSGTDTQYF

d_gene: NA
v_gene: TRBV4-1
j_gene: TRBJ1-6
abundance: NA
CDR3nt: TGCACCAGCAGCCACAAGGGGACTGGACAGACTAATTCACCCCTCCACTTT
CDR3aa: CTSSHKGTGQTNSPLHF

d_gene: NA
v_gene: TRBV11-2
j_gene: TRBJ2-3
abundance: NA
CDR3nt: TGTGCCAGCAGCTTAGTGGGGACGGAAACAGATACGCAGTATTTT
CDR3aa: CASSLVGTETDTQYF

d_gene: TRBD1
v_gene: TRBV14
j_gene: TRBJ2-6
abundance: NA
CDR3nt: TGTGCCAGCAGCCCTTTCAGGGGGCGCGGGTCTGGGGCCAACGTCCTGACTTTC
CDR3aa: CASSPFRGRGSGANVLTF

d_gene: NA
v_gene: TRBV3-1
j_gene: TRBJ1-5
abundance: many
CDR3nt: TGTGCCAGCAGCCAAGGACCTAGCACTTACAATCAGCCCCAGCATTTT
CDR3aa: CASSQGPSTYNQPQHF

d_gene: TRBD1
v_gene: TRBV7-6
j_gene: TRBJ1-6
abundance: NA
CDR3nt: TGTGCCAGCAGCCCCCAGGGGGGCGCGAATTCACCCCTCCACTTT
CDR3aa: CASSPQGGANSPLHF

d_gene: NA
v_gene: TRBV29-1
j_gene: TRBJ1-1
abundance: few
CDR3nt: TGCAGCGTTGGAAAGGTGGGGGTGACTGAAGCTTTCTTT
CDR3aa: CSVGKVGVTEAFF

d_gene: NA
v_gene: TRBV29-1
j_gene: TRBJ1-2
abundance: few
CDR3nt: TGCAGCGTCTCCACTGAATATGGCTACACCTTC
CDR3aa: CSVSTEYGYTF

d_gene: NA
v_gene: TRBV2
j_gene: TRBJ2-1
abundance: NA
CDR3nt: TGTGCCAGCAGTGAACACAATGAGCAGTTCTTC
CDR3aa: CASSEHNEQFF

d_gene: NA
v_gene: TRBV7-8
j_gene: TRBJ2-5
abundance: many
CDR3nt: TGTGCCAGCAGCTTAATGGACAGTAAAGAGACCCAGTACTTC
CDR3aa: CASSLMDSKETQYF

d_gene: NA
v_gene: TRBV24-1
j_gene: TRBJ2-3
abundance: few
CDR3nt: TGTGCCACCAGTGATTATCAGGGAGATACGCAGTATTTT
CDR3aa: CATSDYQGDTQYF

d_gene: NA
v_gene: TRBV29-1
j_gene: TRBJ2-5
abundance: NA
CDR3nt: TGCAGCGTCTCACTTACTCAAGAGACCCAGTACTTC
CDR3aa: CSVSLTQETQYF

d_gene: NA
v_gene: TRBV7-9
j_gene: TRBJ2-1
abundance: NA
CDR3nt: TGTGCCAGCAGCTCCCAAGTCGCCTTAGGCGAAAATGAGCAGTTCTTC
CDR3aa: CASSSQVALGENEQFF

d_gene: NA
v_gene: TRBV28
j_gene: TRBJ1-5
abundance: NA
CDR3nt: TGTGCCAGCAGTTTGACGGTCAACAATCAGCCCCAGCATTTT
CDR3aa: CASSLTVNNQPQHF

d_gene: TRBD2
v_gene: TRBV10-3
j_gene: TRBJ2-3
abundance: NA
CDR3nt: TGTGCCATCAGTCGGCTCGGGGGGGCCTCCCCTAGTGATACGCAGTATTTT
CDR3aa: CAISRLGGASPSDTQYF

d_gene: NA
v_gene: TRBV28
j_gene: TRBJ2-3
abundance: NA
CDR3nt: TGTGCCAGCAGGGCACCGGGGGATCCGTACACAGATACGCAGTATTTT
CDR3aa: CASRAPGDPYTDTQYF

d_gene: NA
v_gene: TRBV11-2
j_gene: TRBJ2-5
abundance: NA
CDR3nt: TGTGCCAGCAGCCGCCCCGGGAGCAGGGGAGGAGAGACCCAGTACTTC
CDR3aa: CASSRPGSRGGETQYF

d_gene: NA
v_gene: TRBV19
j_gene: TRBJ1-5
abundance: NA
CDR3nt: TGTGCCAGTAGTATAACCCGCAATCAGCCCCAGCATTTT
CDR3aa: CASSITRNQPQHF

d_gene: TRBD2
v_gene: TRBV6-1
j_gene: TRBJ2-3
abundance: NA
CDR3nt: TGTGCCAGCAGGGGGACTAGTGATTCAGATACGCAGTATTTT
CDR3aa: CASRGTSDSDTQYF

d_gene: NA
v_gene: TRBV7-8
j_gene: TRBJ2-4
abundance: few
CDR3nt: TGTGCCAGCAGCTTCGGTCTAGCGGCCAAAAACATTCAGTACTTC
CDR3aa: CASSFGLAAKNIQYF

d_gene: TRBD1
v_gene: TRBV12-3/TRBV12-4
j_gene: TRBJ1-2
abundance: few
CDR3nt: TGTGCCAGCACCCGGACAGGGGAGGACTATGGCTACACCTTC
CDR3aa: CASTRTGEDYGYTF

d_gene: TRBD2
v_gene: TRBV6-4
j_gene: TRBJ2-3
abundance: many
CDR3nt: TGTGCCAGCAGTGACTCCGTAGCGGGGGGCCGAGATACGCAGTATTTT
CDR3aa: CASSDSVAGGRDTQYF

d_gene: NA
v_gene: TRBV12-2
j_gene: TRBJ1-5
abundance: NA
CDR3nt: TGTGCAAGTCGCTTAGTGAGCTTGTCTAGGGTGTTTGGCAATCAGCCCCAGCATTTT
CDR3aa: CASRLVSLSRVFGNQPQHF

d_gene: NA
v_gene: TRBV29-1
j_gene: TRBJ2-3
abundance: NA
CDR3nt: TGCAGCCTTGGCGCAGGGAATACGCAGTATTTT
CDR3aa: CSLGAGNTQYF

d_gene: NA
v_gene: TRBV6-1
j_gene: TRBJ1-4
abundance: few
CDR3nt: TGTGCCAGCATGTCGTGGAGGGTAGCAGTAAGGAGAAGGGAAAAACTGTTTTTT
CDR3aa: CASMSWRVAVRRREKLFF

d_gene: NA
v_gene: TRBV5-1
j_gene: TRBJ2-3
abundance: many
CDR3nt: TGCGCCAGCAGCTTGGAAACGGGACATGGAACGCAGTATTTT
CDR3aa: CASSLETGHGTQYF

d_gene: TRBD1
v_gene: TRBV30
j_gene: TRBJ1-5
abundance: many
CDR3nt: TGTGCCTGGAGCACACAGGGGGCCGGTCAGCCCCAGCATTTT
CDR3aa: CAWSTQGAGQPQHF

d_gene: NA
v_gene: TRBV5-4
j_gene: TRBJ1-2
abundance: many
CDR3nt: TGTGCCAGCAGCTTGGGTGGTCTCGGGGAGGGGAACTATGGCTACACCTTC
CDR3aa: CASSLGGLGEGNYGYTF

d_gene: NA
v_gene: TRBV7-6
j_gene: TRBJ2-3
abundance: NA
CDR3nt: TGTGCCAGCAGCTTAGCGGTGGACAGACAAGATACGCAGTATTTT
CDR3aa: CASSLAVDRQDTQYF

d_gene: NA
v_gene: TRBV27
j_gene: TRBJ1-5
abundance: few
CDR3nt: TGTGCCAGCCAAAGGGGCTATTCTAGCAATCAGCCCCAGCATTTT
CDR3aa: CASQRGYSSNQPQHF

d_gene: TRBD1
v_gene: TRBV2
j_gene: TRBJ2-7
abundance: NA
CDR3nt: TGTGCCAGCAGTGACAGGGGGCTCGGGGAGCAGTACTTC
CDR3aa: CASSDRGLGEQYF

d_gene: NA
v_gene: TRBV28
j_gene: TRBJ2-7
abundance: NA
CDR3nt: TGTGCCAGCAGTTATCACGGCCAGGCCCACGAGCAGTACTTC
CDR3aa: CASSYHGQAHEQYF

d_gene: TRBD1
v_gene: TRBV6-4
j_gene: TRBJ2-2
abundance: many
CDR3nt: TGTGCCAGCAGAAAGGACCAGGGGGTCGGGGAGCTGTTTTTT
CDR3aa: CASRKDQGVGELFF

d_gene: TRBD1
v_gene: TRBV6-5
j_gene: TRBJ1-2
abundance: few
CDR3nt: TGTGCCAGCAGCTTCGGACAGGTTTATGGCTACACCTTC
CDR3aa: CASSFGQVYGYTF

d_gene: NA
v_gene: TRBV29-1
j_gene: TRBJ2-2
abundance: many
CDR3nt: TGCAGCGTAGCGCCCGACCACACCGGGGAGCTGTTTTTT
CDR3aa: CSVAPDHTGELFF